These T cell receptor beta chains were read from a single sample in a study of CD8 T cells in Susac syndrome. TCRdb used MiXCR to reprocess the immunoSEQ multiplex PCR reads, holding one entry per CDR3 protein. The top ten hold 0.15% to 0.2% of the sample, which has roughly 220,000 distinct CDR3 sequences, about 94% seen once. Sequencing used CD4+ T cells from PBMCs. The receptors were sampled from a human donor with Susac syndrome. Both conserved end residues are part of each CDR3. Each record gives: CDR3 length, clone size, D gene, V gene, J gene, CDR3 protein, CDR3 DNA. A D gene is named only where the DNA matches it firmly. Size is stated for part of the rows, as once, few or many counts, or as a class when the clone is expanded.

15,-,-,TRBV14,TRBJ2-7,CASSQPGTASHEQYF,TGTGCCAGCAGCCAACCAGGGACCGCCTCGCACGAGCAGTACTTC
17,-,-,TRBV27,TRBJ2-6,CASSLVSAPSGANVLTF,TGTGCCAGCAGTTTAGTATCGGCACCCTCTGGGGCCAACGTCCTGACTTTC
14,-,-,TRBV6-5,TRBJ2-2,CASSRRENTGELFF,TGTGCCAGCTCCCGCAGGGAGAACACCGGGGAGCTGTTTTTT
14,-,-,TRBV29-1,TRBJ2-1,CSVKDRRAYNEQFF,TGCAGCGTAAAGGACAGGAGGGCCTACAATGAGCAGTTCTTC
17,-,-,TRBV6-8,TRBJ1-1,CASSYPLGGAGNTEAFF,TGTGCCAGCAGTTACCCCCTGGGAGGGGCTGGGAACACTGAAGCTTTCTTT
16,-,-,TRBV20-1,TRBJ2-2,CSASQPGHANTGELFF,TGCAGTGCTAGCCAGCCGGGACACGCGAACACCGGGGAGCTGTTTTTT
12,-,-,TRBV12-3/TRBV12-4,TRBJ1-2,CASSRRADGYTF,TGTGCCAGCAGTAGGCGGGCCGATGGCTACACCTTC
15,-,TRBD1,TRBV9,TRBJ1-2,CASSARQGARYGYTF,TGTGCCAGCAGCGCCAGACAGGGGGCACGCTATGGCTACACCTTC
18,-,TRBD1,TRBV4-1,TRBJ2-1,CASSSGQGMELRDNEQFF,TGCGCCAGCAGTTCGGGACAGGGTATGGAACTAAGGGACAATGAGCAGTTCTTC
12,-,-,TRBV30,TRBJ1-1,CAWREMNTEAFF,TGTGCCTGGAGAGAAATGAACACTGAAGCTTTCTTT
12,-,-,TRBV6-5,TRBJ2-7,CASISREYEQYF,TGTGCCAGCATATCCCGGGAATACGAGCAGTACTTC
11,-,-,TRBV20-1,TRBJ2-1,CSANRAGEQFF,TGCAGTGCTAACCGGGCGGGTGAGCAGTTCTTC
12,-,TRBD1,TRBV29-1,TRBJ1-4,CSGWTGNEKLFF,TGCAGCGGGTGGACAGGGAATGAAAAACTGTTTTTT
13,-,-,TRBV30,TRBJ1-5,CAWSVSSNQPQHF,TGTGCCTGGAGTGTTTCCAGCAATCAGCCCCAGCATTTT
14,-,-,TRBV20-1,TRBJ2-4,CSARDDRGGNIQYF,TGCAGTGCTAGAGACGACAGGGGAGGGAACATTCAGTACTTC
14,-,-,TRBV12-3/TRBV12-4,TRBJ1-6,CASSTGLRDSPLHF,TGTGCCAGCAGTACCGGGCTCAGGGATTCACCCCTCCACTTT
17,-,TRBD1,TRBV6-2/TRBV6-3,TRBJ2-2,CASSSRQGIPNTGELFF,TGTGCCAGCAGTTCACGACAGGGAATTCCGAACACCGGGGAGCTGTTTTTT
13,-,TRBD1,TRBV5-1,TRBJ2-3,CASRGTGSDTQYF,TGCGCCAGCAGGGGGACAGGGTCAGATACGCAGTATTTT
15,-,TRBD1,TRBV12-3/TRBV12-4,TRBJ2-1,CASRPGTGTFNEQFF,TGTGCCAGCAGGCCCGGGACAGGGACGTTCAATGAGCAGTTCTTC
16,-,-,TRBV6-5,TRBJ2-2,CASSYSGGFGTGELFF,TGTGCCAGCAGTTACTCTGGAGGGTTCGGGACCGGGGAGCTGTTTTTT
13,-,TRBD1,TRBV20-1,TRBJ2-5,CSARSDRAETQYF,TGCAGTGCTAGATCCGACAGGGCCGAGACCCAGTACTTC
14,few,-,TRBV5-4,TRBJ2-2,CASSHERWTGELFF,TGTGCCAGCAGCCACGAGAGATGGACCGGGGAGCTGTTTTTT
15,-,TRBD1,TRBV20-1,TRBJ1-6,CSARTGGRSNSPLHF,TGCAGTGCCCGAACAGGGGGCAGGAGTAATTCACCCCTCCACTTT
16,once,-,TRBV4-2,TRBJ2-3,CASSQVPGSEARTQYF,TGTGCCAGCAGCCAAGTTCCGGGGTCAGAGGCCCGTACGCAGTATTTT
14,-,-,TRBV9,TRBJ2-2,CASSVGHYTGELFF,TGTGCCAGCAGCGTAGGTCACTACACCGGGGAGCTGTTTTTT
16,-,-,TRBV5-1,TRBJ2-2,CASSFRQTTNTGELFF,TGCGCCAGCAGCTTCCGACAGACTACGAACACCGGGGAGCTGTTTTTT
14,-,TRBD1,TRBV30,TRBJ2-1,CAWSGTGGGNEQFF,TGTGCCTGGAGCGGGACAGGGGGAGGTAATGAGCAGTTCTTC
15,-,-,TRBV7-2,TRBJ1-1,CASSRPAGRYTEAFF,TGTGCCAGCAGCCGCCCAGCCGGGAGGTACACTGAAGCTTTCTTT
14,-,TRBD1,TRBV20-1,TRBJ2-5,CSASTGGYQETQYF,TGCAGTGCTAGCACAGGGGGTTACCAAGAGACCCAGTACTTC
14,-,TRBD1,TRBV14,TRBJ2-7,CASSQGGTGTSGRF,TGTGCCAGCAGCCAAGGGGGGACAGGGACGAGTGGAAGGTTC
16,-,TRBD1,TRBV2,TRBJ2-3,CASTPQGQVGTDTQYF,TGTGCCAGCACGCCCCAGGGACAGGTCGGCACAGATACGCAGTATTTT
15,-,TRBD2,TRBV3-1,TRBJ2-1,CASSQVGGSYNEQFF,TGTGCCAGCAGCCAAGTCGGGGGGTCCTACAATGAGCAGTTCTTC
12,-,-,TRBV12-3/TRBV12-4,TRBJ1-2,CASSYGDGGYTF,TGTGCCAGCAGCTATGGGGACGGGGGCTACACCTTC
15,once,TRBD1,TRBV19,TRBJ1-1,CASSIGNRGNTEAFF,TGTGCCAGTAGTATAGGCAACAGGGGGAACACTGAAGCTTTCTTT
16,-,-,TRBV7-9,TRBJ2-1,CASSLGLVRYENEQFF,TGTGCCAGCAGCTTAGGACTAGTTAGATACGAGAATGAGCAGTTCTTC
12,-,-,TRBV30,TRBJ2-5,CAWRRGQETQYF,TGTGCCTGGAGAAGGGGCCAAGAGACCCAGTACTTC
16,-,-,TRBV3-1,TRBJ1-3,CASSGGSAVSGNTIYF,TGTGCCAGCAGCGGAGGCAGCGCAGTCTCTGGAAACACCATATATTTT
13,-,-,TRBV18,TRBJ1-5,CASSERVFLAQHF,TGTGCCAGCTCAGAAAGGGTGTTTTTGGCCCAGCATTTT
14,-,TRBD1,TRBV4-2,TRBJ1-5,CASSHPQGNQPQHF,TGTGCCAGCAGCCACCCACAGGGGAATCAGCCCCAGCATTTT
13,-,-,TRBV10-3,TRBJ1-5,CAISANSNQPQHF,TGTGCCATCAGTGCAAATAGCAATCAGCCCCAGCATTTT
16,-,TRBD1,TRBV19,TRBJ2-3,CASSAGTGLSTDTQYF,TGTGCCAGTAGTGCAGGGACAGGGCTTAGCACAGATACGCAGTATTTT
15,-,-,TRBV28,TRBJ1-5,CASSARRYSNQPQHF,TGTGCCAGCAGTGCCCGACGGTATAGCAATCAGCCCCAGCATTTT